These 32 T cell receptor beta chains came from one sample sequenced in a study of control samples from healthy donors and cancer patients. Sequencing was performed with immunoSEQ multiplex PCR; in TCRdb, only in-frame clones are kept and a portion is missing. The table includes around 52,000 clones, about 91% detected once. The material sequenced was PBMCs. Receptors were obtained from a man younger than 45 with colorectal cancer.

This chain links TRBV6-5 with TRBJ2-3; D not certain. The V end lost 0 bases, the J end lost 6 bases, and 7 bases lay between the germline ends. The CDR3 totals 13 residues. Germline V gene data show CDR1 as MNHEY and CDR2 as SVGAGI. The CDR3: CASSYSTSDTQYF. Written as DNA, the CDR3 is TGTGCCAGCAGTTACTCGACGTCGGATACGCAGTATTTT.

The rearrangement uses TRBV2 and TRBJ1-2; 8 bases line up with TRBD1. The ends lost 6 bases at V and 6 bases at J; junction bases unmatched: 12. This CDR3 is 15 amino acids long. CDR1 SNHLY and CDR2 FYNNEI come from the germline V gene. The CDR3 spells CASSRPPDRAHGYTF. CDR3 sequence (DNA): TGTGCCAGCAGCCGTCCCCCGGACAGGGCCCATGGCTACACCTTC.

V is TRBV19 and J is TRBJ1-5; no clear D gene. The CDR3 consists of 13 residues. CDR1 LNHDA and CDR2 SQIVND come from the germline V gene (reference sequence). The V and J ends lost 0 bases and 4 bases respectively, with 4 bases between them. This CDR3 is CASSIEGNQPQHF. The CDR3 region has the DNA TGTGCCAGTAGTATAGAGGGGAATCAGCCCCAGCATTTT.

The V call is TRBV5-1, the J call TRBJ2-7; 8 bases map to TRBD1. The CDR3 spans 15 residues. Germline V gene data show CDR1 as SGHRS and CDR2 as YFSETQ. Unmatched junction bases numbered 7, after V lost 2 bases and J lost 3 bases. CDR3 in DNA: TGCGCCAGCAGCTTCGGGACAGGTGGCGACTACGAGCAGTACTTC. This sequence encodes CASSFGTGGDYEQYF.

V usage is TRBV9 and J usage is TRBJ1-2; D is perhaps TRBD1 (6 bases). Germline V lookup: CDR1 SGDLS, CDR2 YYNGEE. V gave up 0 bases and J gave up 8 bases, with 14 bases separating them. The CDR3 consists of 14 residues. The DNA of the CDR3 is TGTGCCAGCAGCGTAGCTACGGACAGAAGCGGCTACACCTTC. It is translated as CASSVATDRSGYTF.

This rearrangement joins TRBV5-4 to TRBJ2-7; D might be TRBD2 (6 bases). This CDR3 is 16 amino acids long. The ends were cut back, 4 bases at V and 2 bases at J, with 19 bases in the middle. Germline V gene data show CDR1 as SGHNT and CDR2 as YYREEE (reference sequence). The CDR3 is CASSPRGGERTYEQYF. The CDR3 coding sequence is TGTGCCAGCAGCCCCCGGGGCGGGGAACGAACCTACGAGCAGTACTTC. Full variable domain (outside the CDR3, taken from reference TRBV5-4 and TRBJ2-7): ETGVTQSPTHLIKTRGQQVTLRCSSQSGHNTVSWYQQALGQGPQFIFQYYREEENGRGNFPPRFSGLQFPNYSSELNVNALELDDSALYLCASSPRGGERTYEQYFGPGTRLTVT.

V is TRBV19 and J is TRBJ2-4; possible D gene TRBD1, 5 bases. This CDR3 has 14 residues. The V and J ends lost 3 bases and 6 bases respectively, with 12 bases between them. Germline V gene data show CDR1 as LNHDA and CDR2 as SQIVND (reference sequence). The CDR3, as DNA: TGTGCCAGTAGTATCCGCAGGGAAGGAAACATTCAGTACTTC. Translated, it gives CASSIRREGNIQYF.

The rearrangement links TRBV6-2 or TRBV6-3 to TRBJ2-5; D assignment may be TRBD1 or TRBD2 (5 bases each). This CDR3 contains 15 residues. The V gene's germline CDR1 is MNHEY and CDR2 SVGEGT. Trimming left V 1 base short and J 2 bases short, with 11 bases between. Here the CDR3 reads CASSYFRERQETQYF. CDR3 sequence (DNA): TGTGCCAGCAGTTACTTCAGGGAGAGGCAAGAGACCCAGTACTTC.

CDR3 coding DNA: TGTGCCAGCAGCCTCCGGCGACTGTTCAACTACGAGCAGTACGTC. Translating gives CASSLRRLFNYEQYV. V gene TRBV5-4 combines with J gene TRBJ2-7; the D is unclear. The CDR3 is 15 residues long. Germline lookup yields CDR1 SGHNT and CDR2 YYREEE (reference sequence). V was shortened by 4 bases and J by 3 bases, with 17 bases between the two germline ends.

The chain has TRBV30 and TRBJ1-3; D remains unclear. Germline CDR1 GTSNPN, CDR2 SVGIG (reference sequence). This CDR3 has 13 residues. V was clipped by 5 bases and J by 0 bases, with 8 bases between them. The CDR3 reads CAWGRISGNTIYF. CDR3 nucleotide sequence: TGTGCCTGGGGGCGCATCTCTGGAAACACCATATATTTT.

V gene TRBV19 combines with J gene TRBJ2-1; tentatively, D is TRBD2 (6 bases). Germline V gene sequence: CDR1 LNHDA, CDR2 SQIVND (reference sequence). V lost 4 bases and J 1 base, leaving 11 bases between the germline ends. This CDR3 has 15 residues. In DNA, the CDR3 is TGTGCCAGTAGTAGGCGGGGCCCTTCCTACAATGAGCAGTTCTTC. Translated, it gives CASSRRGPSYNEQFF.

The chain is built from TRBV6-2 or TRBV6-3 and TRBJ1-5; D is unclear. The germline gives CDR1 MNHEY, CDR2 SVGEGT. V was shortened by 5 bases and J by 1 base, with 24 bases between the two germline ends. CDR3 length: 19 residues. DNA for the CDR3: TGTGCCAGCAGTGGAGGCGTAACCTCTTCCCGCTTAAGCAATCAGCCCCAGCATTTT. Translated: CASSGGVTSSRLSNQPQHF.

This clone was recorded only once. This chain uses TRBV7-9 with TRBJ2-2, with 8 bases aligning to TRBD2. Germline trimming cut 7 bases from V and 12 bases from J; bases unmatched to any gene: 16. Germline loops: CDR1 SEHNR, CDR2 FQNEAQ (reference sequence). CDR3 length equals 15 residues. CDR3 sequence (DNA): TGTGCCAGCACAAACCGGGGGGGCACCGGGATTAAGCTGTTTTTT. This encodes CASTNRGGTGIKLFF.

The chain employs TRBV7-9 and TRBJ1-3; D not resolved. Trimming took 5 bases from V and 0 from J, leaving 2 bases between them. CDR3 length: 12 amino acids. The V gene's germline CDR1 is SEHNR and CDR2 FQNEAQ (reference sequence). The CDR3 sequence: CASSLSGNTIYF. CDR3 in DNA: TGTGCCAGCAGCCTCTCTGGAAACACCATATATTTT.

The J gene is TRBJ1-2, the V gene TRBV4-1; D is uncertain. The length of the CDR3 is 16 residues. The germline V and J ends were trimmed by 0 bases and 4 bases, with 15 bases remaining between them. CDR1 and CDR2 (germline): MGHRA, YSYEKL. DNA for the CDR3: TGCGCCAGCAGCCAAGAAGGCCAGCTATCTCGCTATGGCTACACCTTC. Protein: CASSQEGQLSRYGYTF.

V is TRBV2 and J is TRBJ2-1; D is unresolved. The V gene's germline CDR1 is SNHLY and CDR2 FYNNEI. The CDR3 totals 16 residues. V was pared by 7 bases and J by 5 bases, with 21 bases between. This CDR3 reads CASKASTTSYNNEQFF. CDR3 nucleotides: TGTGCCAGCAAGGCTTCGACCACAAGCTATAACAATGAGCAGTTCTTC.

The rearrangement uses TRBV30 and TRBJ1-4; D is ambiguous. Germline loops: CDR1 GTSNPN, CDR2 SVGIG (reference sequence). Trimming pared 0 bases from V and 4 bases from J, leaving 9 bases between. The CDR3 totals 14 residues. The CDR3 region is CAWSVRAFNEKLFF. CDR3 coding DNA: TGTGCCTGGAGTGTACGAGCCTTTAATGAAAAACTGTTTTTT.

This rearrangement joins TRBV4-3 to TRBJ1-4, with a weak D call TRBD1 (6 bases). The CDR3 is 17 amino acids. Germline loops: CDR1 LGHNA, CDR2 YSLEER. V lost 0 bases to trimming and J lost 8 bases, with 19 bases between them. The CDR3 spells CASSQEGGWGQGEKLFF. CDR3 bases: TGCGCCAGCAGCCAAGAAGGGGGGTGGGGGCAGGGAGAAAAACTGTTTTTT.

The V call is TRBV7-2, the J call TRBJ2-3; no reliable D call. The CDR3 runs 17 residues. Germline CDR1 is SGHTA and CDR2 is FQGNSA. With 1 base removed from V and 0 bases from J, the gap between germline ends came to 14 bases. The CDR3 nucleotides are TGTGCCAGCAGCTTAGAGGGCCCCGTTCCTAGCACAGATACGCAGTATTTT. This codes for CASSLEGPVPSTDTQYF.

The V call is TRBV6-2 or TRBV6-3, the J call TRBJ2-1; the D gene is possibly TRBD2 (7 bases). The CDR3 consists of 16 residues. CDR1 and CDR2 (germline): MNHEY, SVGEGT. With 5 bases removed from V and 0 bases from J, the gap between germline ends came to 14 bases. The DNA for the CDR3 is TGTGCCAGCAGTCTCACGGGGGGCCTCTCCTACAATGAGCAGTTCTTC. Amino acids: CASSLTGGLSYNEQFF.

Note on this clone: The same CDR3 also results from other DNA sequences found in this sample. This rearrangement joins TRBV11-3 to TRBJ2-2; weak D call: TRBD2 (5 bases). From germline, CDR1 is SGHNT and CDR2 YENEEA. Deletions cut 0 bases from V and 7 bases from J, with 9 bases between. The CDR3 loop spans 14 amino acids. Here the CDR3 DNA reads TGTGCCAGCAGCTTAGACGGGGTTGGCGGGGAGCTGTTTTTT. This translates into CASSLDGVGGELFF.

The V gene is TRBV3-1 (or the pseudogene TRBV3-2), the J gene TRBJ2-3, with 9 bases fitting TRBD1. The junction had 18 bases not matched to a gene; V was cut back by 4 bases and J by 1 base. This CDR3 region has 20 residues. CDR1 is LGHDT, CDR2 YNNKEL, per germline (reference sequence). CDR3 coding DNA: TGTGCCAGCAGCCCTCCGGATCGGGACAGGGAGGGGATGGGCACAGATACGCAGTATTTT. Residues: CASSPPDRDREGMGTDTQYF.

This chain's CDR3 is CASSRNRGMGDEKLFF. The CDR3 region has the DNA TGTGCCAGCAGCAGAAACAGGGGAATGGGAGACGAAAAACTGTTTTTT. The chain couples TRBV5-4 to TRBJ1-4, with 7 bases identical to TRBD1. Germline values: CDR1 SGHNT, CDR2 YYREEE (reference sequence). After removal of 4 bases from V and 8 bases from J, the junction contained 14 bases not matched to a gene. The CDR3 loop spans 16 amino acids.

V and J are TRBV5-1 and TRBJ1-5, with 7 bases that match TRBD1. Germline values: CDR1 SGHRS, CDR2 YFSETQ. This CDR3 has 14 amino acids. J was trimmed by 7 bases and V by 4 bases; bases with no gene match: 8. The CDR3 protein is CASSPTGPDQPQHF. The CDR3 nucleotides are TGCGCCAGCAGCCCGACAGGGCCAGACCAGCCCCAGCATTTT.

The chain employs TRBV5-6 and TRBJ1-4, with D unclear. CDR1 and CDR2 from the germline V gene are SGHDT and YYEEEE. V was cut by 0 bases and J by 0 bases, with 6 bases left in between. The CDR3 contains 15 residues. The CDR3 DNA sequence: TGTGCCAGCAGCTTGGGCGTTGCAACTAATGAAAAACTGTTTTTT. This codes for CASSLGVATNEKLFF.

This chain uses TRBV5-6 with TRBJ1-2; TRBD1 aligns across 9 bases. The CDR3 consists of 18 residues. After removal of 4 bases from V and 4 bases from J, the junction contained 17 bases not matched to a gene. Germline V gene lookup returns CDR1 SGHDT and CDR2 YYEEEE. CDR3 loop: CASSAGDRVVVGGYGYTF. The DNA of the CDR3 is TGTGCCAGCAGCGCTGGGGACAGGGTTGTTGTGGGTGGCTATGGCTACACCTTC. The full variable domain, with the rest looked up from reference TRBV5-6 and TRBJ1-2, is DAGVTQSPTHLIKTRGQQVTLRCSPKSGHDTVSWYQQALGQGPQFIFQYYEEEERQRGNFPDRFSGHQFPNYSSELNVNALLLGDSALYLCASSAGDRVVVGGYGYTFGSGTRLTVV.

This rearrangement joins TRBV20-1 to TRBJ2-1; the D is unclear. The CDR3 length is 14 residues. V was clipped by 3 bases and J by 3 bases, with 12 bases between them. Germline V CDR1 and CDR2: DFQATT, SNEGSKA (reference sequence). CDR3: CSASLENFYNEQFF. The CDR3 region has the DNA TGCAGTGCTAGTCTAGAGAACTTCTACAATGAGCAGTTCTTC.

CDR3 sequence reads: CASSSKTGAEGEQYF. In DNA, the CDR3 is TGCGCCAGCAGCTCGAAGACCGGGGCCGAGGGCGAGCAGTACTTC. The rearrangement uses TRBV5-1 and TRBJ2-7; D may match TRBD1 or TRBD2 (5 bases each). This CDR3 is built from 15 residues. V was clipped by 3 bases and J by 6 bases, with 19 bases between them. Germline lookup yields CDR1 SGHRS and CDR2 YFSETQ.

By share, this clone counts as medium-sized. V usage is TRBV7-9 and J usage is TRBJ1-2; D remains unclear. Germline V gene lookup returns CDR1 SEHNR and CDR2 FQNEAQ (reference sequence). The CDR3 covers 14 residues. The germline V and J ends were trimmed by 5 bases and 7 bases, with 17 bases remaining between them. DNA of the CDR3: TGTGCCAGCAGCCCGGGTGGGTTGATCGGTGGCTACACCTTC. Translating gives CASSPGGLIGGYTF.

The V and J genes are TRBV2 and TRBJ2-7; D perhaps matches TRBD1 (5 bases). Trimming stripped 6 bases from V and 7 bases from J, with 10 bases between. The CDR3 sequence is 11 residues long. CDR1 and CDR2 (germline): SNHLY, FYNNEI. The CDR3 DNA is TGTGCCAGCAGCAGGGCGGAGGAGCAGTACTTC. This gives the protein CASSRAEEQYF.

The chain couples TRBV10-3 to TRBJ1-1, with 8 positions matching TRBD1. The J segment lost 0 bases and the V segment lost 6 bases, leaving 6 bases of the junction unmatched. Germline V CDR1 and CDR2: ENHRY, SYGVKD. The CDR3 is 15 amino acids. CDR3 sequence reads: CAISPGQDLNTEAFF. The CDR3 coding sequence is TGTGCCATCAGCCCGGGACAGGATCTGAACACTGAAGCTTTCTTT.

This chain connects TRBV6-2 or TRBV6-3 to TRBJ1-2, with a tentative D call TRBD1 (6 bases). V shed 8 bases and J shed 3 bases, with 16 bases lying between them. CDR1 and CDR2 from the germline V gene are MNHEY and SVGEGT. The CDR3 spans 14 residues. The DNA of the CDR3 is TGTGCCAGCCGCCCGGTGGGGGCGGACTATGGCTACACCTTC. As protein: CASRPVGADYGYTF.